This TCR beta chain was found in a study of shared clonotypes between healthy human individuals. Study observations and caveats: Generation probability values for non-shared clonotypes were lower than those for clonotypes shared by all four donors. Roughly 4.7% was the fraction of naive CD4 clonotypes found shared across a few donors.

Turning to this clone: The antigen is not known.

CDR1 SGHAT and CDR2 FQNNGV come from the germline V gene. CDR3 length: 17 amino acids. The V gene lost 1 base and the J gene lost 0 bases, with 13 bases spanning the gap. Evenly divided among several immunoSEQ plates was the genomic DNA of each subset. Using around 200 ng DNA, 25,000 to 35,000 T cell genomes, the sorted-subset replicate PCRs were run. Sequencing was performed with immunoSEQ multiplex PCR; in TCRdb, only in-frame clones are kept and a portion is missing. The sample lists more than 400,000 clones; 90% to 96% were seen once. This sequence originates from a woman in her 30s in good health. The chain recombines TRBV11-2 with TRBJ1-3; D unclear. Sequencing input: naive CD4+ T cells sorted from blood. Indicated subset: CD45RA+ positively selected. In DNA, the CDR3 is TGTGCCAGCAGCTTAGGAGGTAGTCGATTCTCTGGAAACACCATATATTTT. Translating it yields CASSLGGSRFSGNTIYF.